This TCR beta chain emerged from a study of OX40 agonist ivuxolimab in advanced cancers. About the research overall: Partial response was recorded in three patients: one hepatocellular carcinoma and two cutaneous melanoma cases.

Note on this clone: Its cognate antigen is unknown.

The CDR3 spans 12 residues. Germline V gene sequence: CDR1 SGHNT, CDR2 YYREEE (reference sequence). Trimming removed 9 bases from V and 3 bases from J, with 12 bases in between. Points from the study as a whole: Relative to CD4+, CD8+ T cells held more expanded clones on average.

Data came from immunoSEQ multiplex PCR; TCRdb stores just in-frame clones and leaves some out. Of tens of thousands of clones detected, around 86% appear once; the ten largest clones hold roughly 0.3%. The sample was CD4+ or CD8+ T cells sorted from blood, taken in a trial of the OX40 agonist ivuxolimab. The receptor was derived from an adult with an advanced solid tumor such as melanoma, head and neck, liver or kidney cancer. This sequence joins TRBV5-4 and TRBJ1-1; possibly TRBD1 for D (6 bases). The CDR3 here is CAMSYRDTEAFF. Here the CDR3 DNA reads TGTGCCATGAGTTACAGGGACACTGAAGCTTTCTTT.